This T cell receptor beta chain was observed in a study of long-term antiretroviral therapy in people with HIV. They ran version v3.0 of the immunoSEQ assay at survey level. Sequenced by immunoSEQ multiplex PCR; TCRdb stores in-frame clones only, minus some. The sample lists over 10,000 clones, around 89% occurring once. J gave up 8 bases and V 3 bases, and 5 bases lay outside the gene matches. Germline CDR1 is SGHTA and CDR2 is FQGTGA. This CDR3 region has 14 residues. This receptor was identified in a woman aged 40 to 50 with HIV. The gene calls are TRBV7-3 and TRBJ1-2; 11 positions agree with TRBD1. This material consisted of unsorted PBMCs, taken 2.1 years after starting antiretroviral therapy. Here the CDR3 DNA reads TGTGCCAGCAGCTTCGGACAGGGGGCAGGCGGCTACACCTTC. This gives the protein CASSFGQGAGGYTF.